This note documents a single T cell receptor beta chain sequence. An end of the junction does not agree with germline; a read error may underlie this. Three rounds of nested PCR, following a modified ARM-PCR protocol, produced the TCRbeta library. TCRdb reprocessed the multiplex PCR reads via MiXCR and lists one record per CDR3 protein. The data hold more than 55,000 distinct CDR3 sequences, with 61% observed a single time. Germline lookup yields CDR1 DFQATT and CDR2 SNEGSKA (reference sequence). This CDR3 has 16 amino acids. No cell sorting was done before RNA was extracted from the tissue. More than 3 cm separated this lung sample from the edge of the tumor. The data belong to a study of tumor and adjacent non-tumor tissue in lung cancer.

Sequences were obtained from distant non-tumor lung tissue. This receptor was taken from a man in his 70s with non-small cell lung cancer. V usage is TRBV20-1 and J usage is TRBJ1-6; D possibly corresponds to TRBD1 (5 bases). CDR3 DNA: TGCAGTACTAGACCCCGGGACGCAGGCCGCTATTCACCCCTCCACTTT. It translates to CSTRPRDAGRYSPLHF.